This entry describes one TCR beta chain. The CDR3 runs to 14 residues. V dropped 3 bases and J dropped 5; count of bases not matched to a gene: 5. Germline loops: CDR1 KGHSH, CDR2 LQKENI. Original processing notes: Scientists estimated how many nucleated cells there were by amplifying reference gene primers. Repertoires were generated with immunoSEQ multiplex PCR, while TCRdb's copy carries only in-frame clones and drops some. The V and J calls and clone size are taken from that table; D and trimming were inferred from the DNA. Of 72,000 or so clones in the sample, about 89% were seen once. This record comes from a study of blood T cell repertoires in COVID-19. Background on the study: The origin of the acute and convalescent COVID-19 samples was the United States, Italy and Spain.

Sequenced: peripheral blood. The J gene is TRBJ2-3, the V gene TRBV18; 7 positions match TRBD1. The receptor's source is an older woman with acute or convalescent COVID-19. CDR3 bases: TGTGCCAGCTCACCTTCGGCAGGGGGAGATACGCAGTATTTT. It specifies CASSPSAGGDTQYF.